The 24 T cell receptor beta chains given below trace back to one sample, sequenced in a study of blood T cells in healthy people across ages. A second PCR, run for about 6 to 12 cycles, used a sample-barcoded 5' primer plus a J-beta primer mix. TCRdb used MiXCR to reprocess the 5' RACE reads, holding one entry per CDR3 protein. The sample records 700,000 to 900,000 distinct CDR3 sequences, roughly 24% being singletons. The sample was also linked to a second study, of T cells of mothers and their children.

The sample comprised blood. These receptors came from a boy between 5 and 17 years old in good health.

Concerning this clonotype itself: At one of its ends the junction is not consistent with the germline gene, which may arise from a read error. The V call is TRBV5-1, the J call TRBJ1-4, with D perhaps matching TRBD1 (6 bases). The CDR3 sequence is 15 residues long. CDR1 is SGHRS, CDR2 YFSETQ, per germline. The CDR3 nucleotides are TGCGCCAGCAGCTTGGGGGGGGCCGATAATGAAAAACTGTTCTTT. Protein product: CASSLGGADNEKLFF.

This chain connects TRBV6-6 to TRBJ2-3, with D uncertain. The CDR3 is made up of 12 amino acids. Trimming stripped 5 bases from V and 3 bases from J, with 6 bases between. Germline CDR1 and CDR2: MNHNY and SVGAGI (reference sequence). CDR3 protein: CASSMGTDTQYF. DNA for the CDR3: TGTGCCAGCAGTATGGGGACAGATACGCAGTATTTT.

V and J are TRBV5-1 and TRBJ2-1, with 7 bases fitting TRBD2. The CDR3 length is 15 residues. Germline values: CDR1 SGHRS, CDR2 YFSETQ. V shed 7 bases and J 0 bases; nucleotides not matched to a gene: 7. CDR3 coding DNA: TGCGCCAGCGTGCCTGGGGGGGTCTCCTACAATGAGCAGTTCTTC. It is translated as CASVPGGVSYNEQFF.

The rearrangement joins TRBV7-3 to TRBJ2-5; D may match TRBD1 or TRBD2 (5 bases each). The J call may be faulty, since TRBJ2-7 better matches the DNA end. The germline gives CDR1 SGHTA, CDR2 FQGTGA. The length of the CDR3 is 15 residues. The CDR3 DNA sequence: TGTGCCAGCAGCCAATGGGGGAGACTCTCCTACGAGCAGTACTTC. This codes for CASSQWGRLSYEQYF.

Many counts were recorded for this clonotype. One end of the junction is discordant with germline, which a read error may explain. The rearrangement uses TRBV7-2 and TRBJ2-7; TRBD2 might be the D (5 bases). The CDR3 runs 14 residues. Germline CDR1 SGHTA, CDR2 FQGNSA. The CDR3 loop reads CASSSRTGSYEQYF. For the CDR3, the DNA is TGCGCCAGCAGTTCGAGGACTGGATCCTACGAGCAGTACTTC.

The sample holds a few counts of this clonotype. The rearrangement joins TRBV29-1 to TRBJ1-2, with 10 bases aligning to TRBD1. The V segment lost 1 base and the J segment 6 bases; nucleotides outside the gene matches: 8. This CDR3 spans 15 amino acids. Germline CDR1 and CDR2: SQVTM and ANQGSEA. The CDR3 region is CSVEGRTGGRNGYTF. The CDR3 DNA follows: TGCAGCGTTGAAGGGAGGACAGGGGGAAGGAATGGCTACACCTTC. Full variable domain (missing parts from reference TRBV29-1 and TRBJ1-2): SAVISQKPSRDICQRGTSLTIQCQVDSQVTMMFWYRQQPGQSLTLIATANQGSEATYESGFVIDKFPISRPNLTFSTLTVSNMSPEDSSIYLCSVEGRTGGRNGYTFGSGTRLTVV.

This sequence joins TRBV10-3 and TRBJ1-5; the match to TRBD1 covers 9 bases. The CDR3 has 14 residues. The junction had 1 base not matched to a gene; V was cut back by 4 bases and J by 3 bases. The germline V gene has CDR1 ENHRY and CDR2 SYGVKD. The CDR3 region is CAISGDRVNQPQHF. The CDR3 region has the DNA TGTGCCATCAGTGGGGACAGGGTCAATCAGCCCCAGCATTTT.

The chain carries TRBV12-3 or TRBV12-4 and TRBJ1-2, with no clear D. This CDR3 region has 13 residues. Trimming left V 7 bases short and J 8 bases short, with 17 bases between. CDR3 sequence reads: CASTYRTVGGYTF. The CDR3 DNA reads TGTGCCAGCACCTACCGGACCGTGGGGGGCTACACCTTC.

In this sample, this clonotype turned up many times. Compared with germline, one end of the junction differs, possibly owing to a read error. V gene TRBV2 combines with J gene TRBJ2-5; 9 bases map to TRBD2. This CDR3 comprises 13 residues. Looked up from germline, CDR1 is SNHLY and CDR2 is FYNNEI. The DNA of the CDR3 is TGTGCCAGCAGAGAAGCGGGGGGTGAGACCCAGTACTTC. Encoded protein: CASREAGGETQYF.

The chain joins TRBV5-1 to TRBJ1-1; D might be TRBD1 (5 bases). The germline V and J ends were trimmed by 2 bases and 3 bases, with 14 bases remaining between them. The CDR3 sequence is 15 residues long. The germline V gene has CDR1 SGHRS and CDR2 YFSETQ. CDR3 region: CASSFTAGSDTEAFF. The CDR3 DNA is TGCGCCAGCAGCTTCACTGCAGGGTCTGACACTGAAGCTTTCTTT.

This clonotype occurred a few times. The chain has TRBV20-1 and TRBJ1-5, with 11 bases lining up with TRBD1. Losses at the gene ends were 6 bases for V and 4 bases for J; bases not matched to a gene: 8. The CDR3 loop spans 15 amino acids. Germline V gene lookup returns CDR1 DFQATT and CDR2 SNEGSKA (reference sequence). The CDR3 DNA sequence: TGCAGTGCGACGGGGACAGGGGGATTAAATCAGCCCCAGCATTTT. Residues: CSATGTGGLNQPQHF.

At least ten counts were recorded for this clonotype. The rearrangement joins TRBV6-1 to TRBJ2-7; 7 nucleotides agree with TRBD1. CDR1 MNHNS and CDR2 SASEGT come from the germline V gene. V was pared by 3 bases and J by 3 bases, with 2 bases of the junction left unmatched. The CDR3 covers 13 residues. CDR3 sequence: CASSDGTDYEQYF. The CDR3 DNA reads as TGTGCCAGCAGTGACGGGACAGACTACGAGCAGTACTTC.

The chain links TRBV28 to TRBJ2-5; D not certain. Judging by the DNA end, TRBJ2-1 fits better; the J call may be wrong. CDR3 size: 13 residues. Looked up from germline, CDR1 is MDHEN and CDR2 is SYDVKM. CDR3 in amino acids: CASSYSRNNEQFF. The DNA of the CDR3 is TGTGCCAGCAGCTACAGTCGAAACAATGAGCAGTTCTTC.

In its sample, this clonotype was seen a few times. The J gene is TRBJ1-3, the V gene TRBV2; D is uncertain. The V gene lost 3 bases and the J gene lost 0 bases, with 6 bases spanning the gap. From germline, CDR1 is SNHLY and CDR2 FYNNEI. The CDR3 length is 14 residues. The CDR3 region is CASSDENSGNTIYF. In DNA, the CDR3 is TGTGCCAGCAGTGACGAGAACTCTGGAAACACCATATATTTT.

The J gene is TRBJ1-1, the V gene TRBV29-1; TRBD1 is a possible D gene (6 bases). CDR1 and CDR2 from the germline V gene are SQVTM and ANQGSEA. There are 14 residues in the CDR3. The CDR3 region has the DNA TGCAGTGCCGACACCGGGACACTGAACACTGAAGCTTTCTTT. Translated, it gives CSADTGTLNTEAFF.

As regards this clonotype: The junction shows a germline mismatch at one end, possibly a read error. The chain joins TRBV24-1 to TRBJ2-1, with 7 bases matching TRBD2. The CDR3 totals 18 residues. The germline V gene encodes CDR1 KGHDR and CDR2 SFDVKD. The CDR3 region has the DNA TGTGCCGCCAGTGATGGGGGGGGTCACAGGCCGTCTAGCCATGAGCAGTTCTTC. Its translation: CAASDGGGHRPSSHEQFF.

The V gene is TRBV21-1, the J gene TRBJ2-6. TRBV21-1 has pseudogene status. This CDR3 region has 13 residues. This chain's CDR3 is CASSTGGANVLTF. In DNA, the CDR3 is TGTGCCAGCAGCACTGGGGGGGCCAACGTCCTGACTTTC.

The V gene is TRBV4-2, the J gene TRBJ2-7; no firm D call. V was cut by 0 bases and J by 4 bases, with 16 bases left in between. The V gene's germline CDR1 is LGHNA and CDR2 YNFKEQ. The CDR3 contains 16 residues. The DNA for the CDR3 is TGTGCCAGCAGCCAAGAGGTGGGAAACCGTGATTACGAGCAGTACTTC. It translates to CASSQEVGNRDYEQYF.

This clonotype turned up a few times. This chain links TRBV9 with TRBJ1-2; D remains ambiguous. The CDR3 sequence is 13 residues long. Germline V lookup: CDR1 SGDLS, CDR2 YYNGEE. V shed 4 bases and J shed 7 bases, with 14 bases lying between them. CDR3 residues: CASSPDGVGGYTF. In DNA form, the CDR3 reads TGTGCCAGCAGCCCTGACGGGGTCGGTGGCTACACCTTC.

This chain joins TRBV2 and TRBJ1-2, with D hard to call. V gave up 3 bases and J gave up 0 bases, with 5 bases separating them. The CDR3 has 13 residues. CDR1 and CDR2 from the germline V gene are SNHLY and FYNNEI. The CDR3 is CASSEDANYGYTF. In nucleotides, the CDR3 is TGTGCCAGCAGTGAGGATGCTAACTATGGCTACACCTTC.

In this sample, this clonotype turned up a few times. This rearrangement joins TRBV29-1 to TRBJ2-7; D not certain. The germline gives CDR1 SQVTM, CDR2 ANQGSEA. V was pared by 4 bases and J by 2 bases, with 9 bases between. The CDR3 is made up of 12 amino acids. CDR3 sequence reads: CSVVAGAYEQYF. In nucleotides, the CDR3 is TGCAGCGTTGTAGCTGGAGCCTACGAGCAGTACTTC.

This clonotype turned up a few times. The conserved final phenylalanine or tryptophan is absent from the CDR3, which likely points to a read error. The chain joins TRBV3-1 to TRBJ2-1; 7 positions agree with TRBD1. Germline CDR1 and CDR2: LGHDT and YNNKEL (reference sequence). The CDR3 contains 14 residues. J lost 5 bases, V lost 5 bases, and 6 bases had no gene match. This CDR3 is CASSARQGHNEQFL. CDR3 in DNA: TGTGCCAGCAGCGCCCGACAGGGCCACAATGAGCAGTTCCTC.

This clonotype was seen more than once but under ten times. The gene calls are TRBV30 and TRBJ1-6; D may be TRBD1 (6 bases). The CDR3 runs to 15 residues. V was pared by 3 bases and J by 8 bases, with 17 bases between. The germline V gene has CDR1 GTSNPN and CDR2 SVGIG (reference sequence). DNA for the CDR3: TGTGCCTGGAGAACACTGGACAGCCGGTATTCACCCCTCCACTTT. Its translation is CAWRTLDSRYSPLHF. Filled out from reference TRBV30 and TRBJ1-6, the complete variable domain reads SQTIHQWPATLVQPVGSPLSLECTVEGTSNPNLYWYRQAAGRGLQLLFYSVGIGQISSEVPQNLSASRPQDRQFILSSKKLLLSDSGFYLCAWRTLDSRYSPLHFGNGTRLTVT.

V gene TRBV14 combines with J gene TRBJ2-7; no clear D. Germline CDR1 SGHDN, CDR2 FVKESK. This CDR3 comprises 13 residues. Between the trimmed V and J ends, which lost 2 bases and 6 bases, there was a span of 11 bases. In DNA, the CDR3 is TGTGCCAGCAGCCAACAGAGCCGGACCGAGCAGTACTTC. It is translated as CASSQQSRTEQYF.